A selection of T cell receptor beta chains follows, all from one sample in a study of cytomegalovirus exposure and HLA in healthy donors. Profiled with immunoSEQ multiplex PCR; TCRdb holds only in-frame clones, not every one. Of more than 150,000 clones listed, around 72% are singletons. Sequencing was performed on PBMCs. These receptors were taken from a woman between 35 and 50 years old in good health and CMV-seropositive. Each CDR3 is given with its conserved first and last residue. Fields, in order: clone size, J gene, D gene, V gene, CDR3 DNA, CDR3 protein. A D gene is named only where the DNA matches it firmly. Rows may omit the clone size; those that give it use once, few, many or a size class.

once TRBJ1-3 NA TRBV2 TGTGCCAGCAGCTACAGGGCTGGAAACACCATATATTTT CASSYRAGNTIYF
NA TRBJ1-1 NA TRBV27 TGTGCCAGCAGTTTAGCAGGGGCTGGCGGCAACACTGAAGCTTTCTTT CASSLAGAGGNTEAFF
NA TRBJ2-2 TRBD2 TRBV2 TGTGCCAGCAGTGAGAGCGGGGGGATTGGCGGGGAGCTGTTTTTT CASSESGGIGGELFF
NA TRBJ2-1 TRBD2 TRBV2 TGTGCCAGCAGTGAACGGGTGCCTAGCGGGGGGGCCTCCTACAATGAGCAGTTCTTC CASSERVPSGGASYNEQFF
NA TRBJ1-5 NA TRBV18 TGTGCCAGCTCTCGATCAGGACAGATTAGCAATCAGCCCCAGCATTTT CASSRSGQISNQPQHF
NA TRBJ1-1 NA TRBV19 TGTGCCAGTAGTATCCAGGGTCACACTGAAGCTTTCTTT CASSIQGHTEAFF
NA TRBJ1-4 TRBD1 TRBV9 TGTGCCAGCAGCAAAGACAGGGTTACAACTAATGAAAAACTGTTTTTT CASSKDRVTTNEKLFF
once TRBJ2-7 NA TRBV7-2 TGTGCCAGCAGCTTGCCCGGGAGCTTAGGTTACGAGCAGTACTTC CASSLPGSLGYEQYF
NA TRBJ2-3 TRBD1 TRBV7-9 TGTGCCAGCAGCAACCGGACAGGGGCGGCAGATACGCAGTATTTT CASSNRTGAADTQYF
NA TRBJ1-1 NA TRBV6-1 TGTGCCAGCAGTGAAGGGGTTCGGGCGGGCTCCCGGACCACTGAAGCTTTCTTT CASSEGVRAGSRTTEAFF
NA TRBJ1-2 TRBD1 TRBV5-4 TGTGCCAGCAGCTGGGACAGAGGCCCATATGGCTACACCTTC CASSWDRGPYGYTF
once TRBJ2-4 TRBD1 TRBV5-1 TGCGCCAGCAGCTTGGGACAGGGGAATCCTGCATTAGCCAAAAACATTCAGTACTTC CASSLGQGNPALAKNIQYF
NA TRBJ1-3 TRBD1 TRBV4-3 TGCGCCAGCAGCCAAGTCCAGGGGGCGACTGGAAACACCATATATTTT CASSQVQGATGNTIYF
NA TRBJ2-5 NA TRBV11-3 TGTGCCAGCAGCCCCTCGGAGAGTTCGCAGACCCAGTACTTC CASSPSESSQTQYF
NA TRBJ1-1 TRBD1 TRBV28 TGTGCCAGCAGCCCACCGGGACAGGAAGCTTTCTTT CASSPPGQEAFF
few TRBJ1-1 NA TRBV5-4 TGTGCCAGCAGCTTGCAGGGGTTTGAAGCTTTCTTT CASSLQGFEAFF
few TRBJ2-7 NA TRBV11-2 TGTGCCAGCAGCTTAGATCCAGGCAACACCTACGAGCAGTACTTC CASSLDPGNTYEQYF
few TRBJ2-1 NA TRBV6-4 TGTGCCAGCAGAGAGGTGGCGGGGGCCCACAATGAGCAGTTCTTC CASREVAGAHNEQFF
NA TRBJ1-2 NA TRBV15 TGTGCCACCAGCAGAGATAAGGCAGGATACTATGGCTACACCTTC CATSRDKAGYYGYTF
NA TRBJ1-1 NA TRBV9 TGTGCCAGCAGCGTAGATGGGGGGGTCTCTGAAGCTTTCTTT CASSVDGGVSEAFF
NA TRBJ2-1 NA TRBV27 TGTGCCAGCAGTACGGGGATGGGCAATGAGCAGTTCTTC CASSTGMGNEQFF
NA TRBJ1-2 TRBD1 TRBV6-5 TGTGCCAGCAGACCCGGGACAGGGGTAGGAGGCTACACCTTC CASRPGTGVGGYTF
once TRBJ2-3 TRBD2 TRBV18 TGTGCCAGCTCACCACGCGGACTAGCGGGGACAGATACGCAGTATTTT CASSPRGLAGTDTQYF